Following are 5 T cell receptor beta chains from one sample sequenced in a study of blood T cell repertoires in COVID-19. Profiled with immunoSEQ multiplex PCR; TCRdb holds only in-frame clones, not every one. Seen here are more than 200,000 clones, about 84% observed once, and the top ten hold 6.5% to 9%. Sequenced: PBMCs or T cells enriched from blood (not recorded which). The receptor set was obtained from a woman aged 40 to 49 with acute COVID-19.

V gene TRBV6-5 combines with J gene TRBJ2-7; 9 bases match TRBD1. The junction had 9 bases not matched to a gene; V was cut back by 6 bases and J by 3 bases. The CDR3 covers 15 residues. CDR1 and CDR2 from the germline V gene are MNHEY and SVGAGI. The CDR3 DNA is TGTGCCAGCAGCCCAACAGGGGGCAAGGACTACGAGCAGTACTTC. It is translated as CASSPTGGKDYEQYF.

Concerning this clone: Distinct nucleotide sequences in the sample also encode this CDR3. This chain connects TRBV11-1 to TRBJ2-7; TRBD2 is a possible D gene (7 bases). Germline CDR1 SGHAT, CDR2 FQDESV (reference sequence). CDR3 length equals 16 residues. V lost 6 bases to trimming and J lost 0 bases, with 18 bases between them. DNA of the CDR3: TGTGCCAGCAGTCCCACCGGGGGGCCGAGCTCCTACGAGCAGTACTTC. Protein sequence: CASSPTGGPSSYEQYF. Full variable domain (missing parts from reference TRBV11-1 and TRBJ2-7): EAEVAQSPRYKITEKSQAVAFWCDPISGHATLYWYRQILGQGPELLVQFQDESVVDDSQLPKDRFSAERLKGVDSTLKIQPAELGDSAMYLCASSPTGGPSSYEQYFGPGTRLTVT.

This chain connects TRBV2 to TRBJ1-4; D is undetermined. Per germline, CDR1 SNHLY and CDR2 FYNNEI. The CDR3 has 12 residues. V was trimmed by 7 bases and J by 7 bases, leaving 10 bases between them. CDR3 sequence reads: CASTPRPEKLFF. The CDR3 bases are TGTGCCAGCACCCCTAGACCTGAAAAACTGTTTTTT.

By sample fraction, this clone is medium-sized. This chain uses TRBV6-5 with TRBJ1-5, with TRBD1 as a possible D gene (5 bases). CDR1 is MNHEY, CDR2 SVGAGI, per germline. There are 15 residues in the CDR3. V lost 6 bases and J lost 3, with 15 bases in between. CDR3 protein: CASSPEWTTNQPQHF. CDR3 sequence (DNA): TGTGCCAGCAGCCCCGAGTGGACAACCAATCAGCCCCAGCATTTT.

This clone came up a few times. V is TRBV7-9 and J is TRBJ1-4; TRBD1 agrees at 9 bases. The CDR3 is 15 amino acids. The germline CDR1 and CDR2 sequences are SEHNR and FQNEAQ (reference sequence). V lost 5 bases and J lost 4; bases outside the gene matches: 5. The CDR3 DNA reads TGTGCCAGCAGCGACGGACAGGGGCATAATGAAAAACTGTTTTTT. It specifies CASSDGQGHNEKLFF.